The clone carrying this T cell receptor beta chain was picked up a small number of times. This CDR3 is also generated by other DNA sequences in the sample. Of the isolated RNA, all was reverse transcribed, and so the sequenced material was expressed TCRB transcripts. Produced via immunoSEQ multiplex PCR; TCRdb's table is partial and in-frame only. The sample carries under 550,000 clones, roughly 10% recorded once. The data belong to a study of beta chain features in type 1 diabetes. Germline-derived CDR1 and CDR2 are SGHRS and YFSETQ. This CDR3 is built from 14 residues. V was clipped by 0 bases and J by 0 bases, with 5 bases between them.

The sequenced sample consisted of naive CD4+ T cells from blood. V usage is TRBV5-1 and J usage is TRBJ2-3; D gene uncertain. This TCR came from a woman younger than 35 in good health. The CDR3 reads CASSLDGSTDTQYF. The CDR3 DNA reads TGCGCCAGCAGCTTGGACGGCAGCACAGATACGCAGTATTTT. The full variable domain, rest sourced from reference TRBV5-1 and TRBJ2-3, is KAGVTQTPRYLIKTRGQQVTLSCSPISGHRSVSWYQQTPGQGLQFLFEYFSETQRNKGNFPGRFSGRQFSNSRSEMNVSTLELGDSALYLCASSLDGSTDTQYFGPGTRLTVL.